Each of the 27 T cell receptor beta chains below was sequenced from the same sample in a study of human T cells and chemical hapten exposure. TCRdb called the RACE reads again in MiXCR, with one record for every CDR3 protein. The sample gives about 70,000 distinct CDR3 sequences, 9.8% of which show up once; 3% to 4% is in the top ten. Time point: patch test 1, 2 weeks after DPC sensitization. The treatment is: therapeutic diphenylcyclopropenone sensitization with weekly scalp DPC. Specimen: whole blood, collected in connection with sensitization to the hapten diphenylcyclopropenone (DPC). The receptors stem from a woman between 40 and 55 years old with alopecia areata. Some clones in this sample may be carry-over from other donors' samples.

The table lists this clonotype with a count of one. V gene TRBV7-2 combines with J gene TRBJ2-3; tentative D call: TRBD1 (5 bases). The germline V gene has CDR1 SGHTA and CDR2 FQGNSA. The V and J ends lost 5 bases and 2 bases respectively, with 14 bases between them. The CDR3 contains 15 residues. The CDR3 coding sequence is TGTGCCAGCAGCCTACTGACAGCCTACACAGATACGCAGTATTTT. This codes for CASSLLTAYTDTQYF.

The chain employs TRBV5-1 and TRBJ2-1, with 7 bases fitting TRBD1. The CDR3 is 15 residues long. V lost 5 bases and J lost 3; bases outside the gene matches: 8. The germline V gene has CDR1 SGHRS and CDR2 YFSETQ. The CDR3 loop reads CASSSRQGLYNEQFF. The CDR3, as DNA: TGCGCCAGCAGTTCCCGACAGGGCCTCTACAATGAGCAGTTCTTC.

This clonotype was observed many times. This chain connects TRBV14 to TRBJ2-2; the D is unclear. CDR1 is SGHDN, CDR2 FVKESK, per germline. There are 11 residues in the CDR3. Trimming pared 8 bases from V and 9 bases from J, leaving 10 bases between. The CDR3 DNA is TGTGCCAGCGGTGTTTGGTGGGAGCTGTTTTTT. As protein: CASGVWWELFF.

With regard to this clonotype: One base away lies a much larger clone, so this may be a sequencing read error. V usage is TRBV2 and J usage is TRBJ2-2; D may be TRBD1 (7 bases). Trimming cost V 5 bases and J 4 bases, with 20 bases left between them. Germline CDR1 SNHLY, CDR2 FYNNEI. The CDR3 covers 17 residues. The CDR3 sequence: CASSHPGDSVSTGELFF. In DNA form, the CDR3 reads TGTGCCAGCAGTCACCCGGGGGACAGCGTTTCCACCGGGGAGCTGTTTTTT.

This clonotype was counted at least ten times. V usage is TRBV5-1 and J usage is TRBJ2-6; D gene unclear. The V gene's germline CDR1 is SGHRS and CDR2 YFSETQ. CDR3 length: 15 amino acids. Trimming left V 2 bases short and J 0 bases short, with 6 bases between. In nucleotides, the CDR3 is TGCGCCAGCAGCTTACGGGTCTCTGGGGCCAACGTCCTGACTTTC. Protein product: CASSLRVSGANVLTF.

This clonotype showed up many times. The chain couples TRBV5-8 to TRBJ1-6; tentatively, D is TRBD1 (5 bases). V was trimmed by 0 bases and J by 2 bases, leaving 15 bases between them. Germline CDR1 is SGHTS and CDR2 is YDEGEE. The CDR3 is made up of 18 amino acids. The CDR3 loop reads CASSLVRGAIPYNSPLHF. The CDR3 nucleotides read TGTGCCAGCAGCTTGGTCCGAGGGGCAATCCCCTATAATTCACCCCTCCACTTT.

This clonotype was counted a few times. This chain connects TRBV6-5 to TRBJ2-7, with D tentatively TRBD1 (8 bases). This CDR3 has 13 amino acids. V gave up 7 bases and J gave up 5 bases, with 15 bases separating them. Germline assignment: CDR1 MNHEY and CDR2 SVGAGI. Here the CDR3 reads CASTTGGGDEQYF. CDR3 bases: TGTGCCAGCACCACAGGGGGGGGGGACGAGCAGTACTTC.

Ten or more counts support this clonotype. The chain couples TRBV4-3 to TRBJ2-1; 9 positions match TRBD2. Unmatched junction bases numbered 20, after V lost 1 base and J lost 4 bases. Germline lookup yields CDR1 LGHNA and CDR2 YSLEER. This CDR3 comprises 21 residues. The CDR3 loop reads CASSQGVAPVAGDPLYNEQFF. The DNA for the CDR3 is TGCGCCAGCAGCCAAGGCGTTGCCCCGGTAGCGGGGGACCCACTTTACAATGAGCAGTTCTTC.

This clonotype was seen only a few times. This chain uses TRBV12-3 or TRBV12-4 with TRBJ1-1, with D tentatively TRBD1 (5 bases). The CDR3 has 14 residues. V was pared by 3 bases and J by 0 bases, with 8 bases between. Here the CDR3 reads CASSFGAMNTEAFF. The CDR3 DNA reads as TGTGCCAGCAGTTTCGGGGCCATGAACACTGAAGCTTTCTTT.

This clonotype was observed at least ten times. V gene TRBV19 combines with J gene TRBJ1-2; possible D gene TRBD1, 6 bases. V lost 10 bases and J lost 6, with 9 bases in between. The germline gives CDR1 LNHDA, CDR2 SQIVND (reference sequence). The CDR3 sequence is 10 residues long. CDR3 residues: CATQGNGYTF. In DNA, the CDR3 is TGTGCCACGCAGGGGAATGGCTACACCTTC.

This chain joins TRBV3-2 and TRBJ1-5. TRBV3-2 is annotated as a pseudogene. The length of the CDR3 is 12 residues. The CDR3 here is CASSQVLGPQHF. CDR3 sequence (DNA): TGTGCCAGCAGCCAGGTCCTAGGGCCCCAGCATTTT.

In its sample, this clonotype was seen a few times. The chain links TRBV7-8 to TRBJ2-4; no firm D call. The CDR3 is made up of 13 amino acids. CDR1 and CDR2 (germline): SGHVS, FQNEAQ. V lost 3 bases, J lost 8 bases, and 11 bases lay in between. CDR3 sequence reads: CASSFQMGYIQYF. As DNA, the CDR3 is TGTGCCAGCAGCTTCCAGATGGGATACATTCAGTACTTC. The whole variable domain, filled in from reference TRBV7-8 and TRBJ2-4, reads GAGVSQSPRYKVAKRGQDVALRCDPISGHVSLFWYQQALGQGPEFLTYFQNEAQLDKSGLPSDRFFAERPEGSVSTLKIQRTQQEDSAVYLCASSFQMGYIQYFGAGTRLSVL.

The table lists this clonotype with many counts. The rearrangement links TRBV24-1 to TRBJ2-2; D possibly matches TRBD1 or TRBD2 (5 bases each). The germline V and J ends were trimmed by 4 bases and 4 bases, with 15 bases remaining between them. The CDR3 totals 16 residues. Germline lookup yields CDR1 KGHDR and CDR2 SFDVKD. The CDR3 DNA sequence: TGTGCCACCAGTGACGTCCAGGGACGGGGCACCGGGGAGCTGTTTTTT. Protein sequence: CATSDVQGRGTGELFF.

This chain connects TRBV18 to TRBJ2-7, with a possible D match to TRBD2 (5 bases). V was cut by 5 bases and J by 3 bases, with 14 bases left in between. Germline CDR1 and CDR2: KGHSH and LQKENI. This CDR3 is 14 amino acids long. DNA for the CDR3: TGTGCCAGCTCATCGGAGTCGGGATTCTACGAGCAGTACTTC. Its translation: CASSSESGFYEQYF.

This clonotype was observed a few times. CDR3 DNA sequence: TGCGCCAGCAGCCCGAGGACAGTCAGCACAGATACGCAGTATTTT. This codes for CASSPRTVSTDTQYF. The chain couples TRBV5-1 to TRBJ2-3; a weak D match, TRBD1 (6 bases). Germline loops: CDR1 SGHRS, CDR2 YFSETQ. Trimming pared 4 bases from V and 0 bases from J, leaving 12 bases between. CDR3 length equals 15 residues.

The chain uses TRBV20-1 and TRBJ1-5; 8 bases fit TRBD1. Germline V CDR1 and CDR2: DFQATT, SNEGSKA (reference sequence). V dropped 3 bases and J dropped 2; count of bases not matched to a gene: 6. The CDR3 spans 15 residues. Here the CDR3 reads CSARKLGQGNQPQHF. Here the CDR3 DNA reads TGCAGTGCTAGGAAACTGGGACAGGGCAATCAGCCCCAGCATTTT.

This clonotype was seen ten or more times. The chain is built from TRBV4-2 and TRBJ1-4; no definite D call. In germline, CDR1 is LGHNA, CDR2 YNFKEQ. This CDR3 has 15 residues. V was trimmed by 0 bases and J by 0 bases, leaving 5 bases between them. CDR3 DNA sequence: TGTGCCAGCAGCCAAGATCCCGCAACTAATGAAAAACTGTTTTTT. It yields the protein CASSQDPATNEKLFF.

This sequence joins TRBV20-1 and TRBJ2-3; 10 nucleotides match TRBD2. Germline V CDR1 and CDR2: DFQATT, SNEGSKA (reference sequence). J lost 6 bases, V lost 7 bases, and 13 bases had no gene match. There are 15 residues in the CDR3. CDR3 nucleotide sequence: TGCAGTGTTGCTGCGCTAGCGGGGGTTTCGGATACGCAGTATTTT. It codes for CSVAALAGVSDTQYF.

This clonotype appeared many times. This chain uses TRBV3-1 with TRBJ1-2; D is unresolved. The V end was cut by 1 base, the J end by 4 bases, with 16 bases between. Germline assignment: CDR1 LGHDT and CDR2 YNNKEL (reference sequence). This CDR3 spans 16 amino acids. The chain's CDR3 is CASSQGPPRGLYGYTF. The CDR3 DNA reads TGTGCCAGCAGCCAAGGCCCTCCGAGAGGCCTCTATGGCTACACCTTC.

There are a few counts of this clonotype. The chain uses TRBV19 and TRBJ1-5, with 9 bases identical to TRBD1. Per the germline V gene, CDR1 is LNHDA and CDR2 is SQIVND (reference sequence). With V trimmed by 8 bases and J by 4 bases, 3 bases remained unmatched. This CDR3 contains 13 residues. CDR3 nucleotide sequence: TGTGCCAGTTCCGGGACAGGGAATCAGCCCCAGCATTTT. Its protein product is CASSGTGNQPQHF.

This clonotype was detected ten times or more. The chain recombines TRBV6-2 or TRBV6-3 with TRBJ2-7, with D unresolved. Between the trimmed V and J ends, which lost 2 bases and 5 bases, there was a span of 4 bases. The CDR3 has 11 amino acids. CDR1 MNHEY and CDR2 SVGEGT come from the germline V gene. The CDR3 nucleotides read TGTGCCAGCAGTTACCCCCACGAGCAGTACTTC. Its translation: CASSYPHEQYF.

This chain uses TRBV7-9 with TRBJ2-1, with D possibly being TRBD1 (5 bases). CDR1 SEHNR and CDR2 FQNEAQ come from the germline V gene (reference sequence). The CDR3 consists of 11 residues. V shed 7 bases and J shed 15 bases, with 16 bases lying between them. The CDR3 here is CASIDRGAGFF. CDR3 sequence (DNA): TGTGCCAGCATCGACCGTGGGGCAGGGTTCTTC.

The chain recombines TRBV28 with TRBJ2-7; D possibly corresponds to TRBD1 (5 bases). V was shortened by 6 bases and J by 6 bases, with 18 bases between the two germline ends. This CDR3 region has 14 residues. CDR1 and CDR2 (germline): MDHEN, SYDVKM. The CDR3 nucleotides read TGTGCCAGCAGACTGACAGTATCCCCCGGCGAGCAGTACTTC. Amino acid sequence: CASRLTVSPGEQYF.

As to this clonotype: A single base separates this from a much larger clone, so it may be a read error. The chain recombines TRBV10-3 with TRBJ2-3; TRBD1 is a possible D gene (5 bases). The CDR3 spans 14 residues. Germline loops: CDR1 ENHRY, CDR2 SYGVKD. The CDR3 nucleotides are TGTGTCGTCGAAGACAGCACTAGCACAGATACGCAGTATTTT. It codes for CVVEDSTSTDTQYF.

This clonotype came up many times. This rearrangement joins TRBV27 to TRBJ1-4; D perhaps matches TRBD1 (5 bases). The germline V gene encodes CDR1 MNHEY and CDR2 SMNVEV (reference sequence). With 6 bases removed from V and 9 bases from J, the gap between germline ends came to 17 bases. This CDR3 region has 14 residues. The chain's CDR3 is CASRQQADPQKLFF. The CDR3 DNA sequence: TGTGCCAGCAGGCAACAGGCTGACCCTCAAAAACTGTTTTTT.

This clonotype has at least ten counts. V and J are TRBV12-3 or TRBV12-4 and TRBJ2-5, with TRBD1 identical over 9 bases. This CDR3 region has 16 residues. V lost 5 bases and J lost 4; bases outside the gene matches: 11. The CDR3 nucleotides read TGTGCCAGCAGTGCCTACGGGACAGGGTGGAGAGAGACCCAGTACTTC. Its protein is CASSAYGTGWRETQYF.

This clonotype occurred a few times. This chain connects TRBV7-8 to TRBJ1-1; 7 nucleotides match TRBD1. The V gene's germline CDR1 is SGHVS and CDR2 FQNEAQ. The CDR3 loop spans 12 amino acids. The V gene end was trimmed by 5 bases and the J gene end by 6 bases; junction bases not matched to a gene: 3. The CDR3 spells CASSDGQAEAFF. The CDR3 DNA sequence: TGTGCCAGCAGCGACGGACAGGCTGAAGCTTTCTTT.